This TCR beta chain was obtained from a study of OX40 agonist ivuxolimab in advanced cancers. Across the study: The dose-escalation cohort was approximately 80% male, with a mean age of about 58 years, ranging about 23 to 79. Antecedent anti-PD-1, anti-PD-L1 or anti-CTLA-4 therapy was permissible, with roughly 36% having received some. Broader study findings: Mean expanded clone counts were higher in CD8+ than CD4+ T cells.

Details on this clone: Antigen: not known.

Profiling relied on immunoSEQ multiplex PCR, and the TCRdb table lists in-frame clones only, not all of them. The data show 55,000 to 80,000 clones, under 90% seen once. Germline values: CDR1 ENHRY, CDR2 SYGVKD. Trimming removed 0 bases from V and 7 bases from J, with 10 bases in between. This CDR3 contains 15 residues. Baseline was the first blood sampling point, followed by cycle 4 day 1 and cycle 7 day 1. Sequenced material: CD4+ or CD8+ T cells sorted from blood, taken in a trial of the OX40 agonist ivuxolimab. V gene TRBV10-3 combines with J gene TRBJ1-6, with D hard to call. The receptor was isolated from an adult with an advanced solid tumor such as melanoma, head and neck, liver or kidney cancer. The CDR3: CAISESPTWNSPLHF. DNA of the CDR3: TGTGCCATCAGTGAGTCACCAACCTGGAATTCACCCCTCCACTTT.